This TCR beta chain was captured by sequencing in a study of cytotoxic CD8 clonotypes in ibrutinib-treated CLL. About the study: Response samples were obtained once patients had received a median around 12 months of treatment, range 6 to 36. Study-wide results and caveats: Clonality increased at ibrutinib response, then returned toward baseline at progression. Treatment left the uncommon public clonotypes either contracted or stable in frequency.

CDR1 and CDR2 from the germline V gene are SGHKS and YYEKEE (reference sequence). V shed 0 bases and J shed 3 bases, with 15 bases lying between them. The CDR3 covers 16 residues. A note on this clone: The antigen is undetermined.

Depth targeted 1 in 200,000 to 1 in 1 million T cells, averaging 10x coverage per clonotype. The method was immunoSEQ multiplex PCR; TCRdb's version includes in-frame clones alone and lacks a portion of them. The table shows fewer than 25,000 clones, with about 68% occurring only once. This sequence was found in a human donor with chronic lymphocytic leukemia. The chain joins TRBV5-5 to TRBJ1-2; maybe TRBD1 (5 bases). Sequencing was performed on PBMCs, taken before ibrutinib treatment. The CDR3 coding sequence is TGTGCCAGCAGCTTGGCCACCCGGACAAGGGACTATGGCTACACCTTC. Protein sequence: CASSLATRTRDYGYTF.